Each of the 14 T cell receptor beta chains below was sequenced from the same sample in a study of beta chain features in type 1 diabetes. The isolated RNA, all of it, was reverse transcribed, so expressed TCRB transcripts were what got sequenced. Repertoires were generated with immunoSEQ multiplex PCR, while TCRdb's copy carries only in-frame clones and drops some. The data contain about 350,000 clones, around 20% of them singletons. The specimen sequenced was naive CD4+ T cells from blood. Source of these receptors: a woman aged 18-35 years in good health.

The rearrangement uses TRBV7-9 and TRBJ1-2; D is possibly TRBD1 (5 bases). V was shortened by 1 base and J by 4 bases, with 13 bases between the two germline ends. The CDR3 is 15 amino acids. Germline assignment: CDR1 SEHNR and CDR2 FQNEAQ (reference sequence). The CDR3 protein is CASSLDSAGPYGYTF. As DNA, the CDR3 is TGTGCCAGCAGCTTAGATTCGGCGGGACCCTATGGCTACACCTTC.

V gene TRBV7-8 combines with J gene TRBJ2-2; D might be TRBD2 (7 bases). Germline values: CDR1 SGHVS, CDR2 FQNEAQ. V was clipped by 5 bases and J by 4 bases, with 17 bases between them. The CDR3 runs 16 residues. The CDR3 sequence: CASSQQRDILTGELFF. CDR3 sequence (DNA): TGTGCCAGCAGCCAACAGCGGGACATACTCACCGGGGAGCTGTTTTTT. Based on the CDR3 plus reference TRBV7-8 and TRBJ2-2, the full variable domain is GAGVSQSPRYKVAKRGQDVALRCDPISGHVSLFWYQQALGQGPEFLTYFQNEAQLDKSGLPSDRFFAERPEGSVSTLKIQRTQQEDSAVYLCASSQQRDILTGELFFGEGSRLTVL.

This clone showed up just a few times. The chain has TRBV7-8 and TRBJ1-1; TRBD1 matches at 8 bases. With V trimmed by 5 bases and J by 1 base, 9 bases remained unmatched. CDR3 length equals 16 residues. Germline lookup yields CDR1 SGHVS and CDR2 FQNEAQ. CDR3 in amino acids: CASSPPLGQGNTEAFF. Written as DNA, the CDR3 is TGTGCCAGCAGCCCCCCTCTAGGACAGGGGAACACTGAAGCTTTCTTT.

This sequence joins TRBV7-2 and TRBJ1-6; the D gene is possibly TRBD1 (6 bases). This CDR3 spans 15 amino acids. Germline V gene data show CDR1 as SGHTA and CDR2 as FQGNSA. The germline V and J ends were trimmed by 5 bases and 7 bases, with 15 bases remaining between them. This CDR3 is CASSHRQAVNSPLHF. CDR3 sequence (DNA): TGTGCCAGCAGCCACCGACAGGCTGTCAATTCACCCCTCCACTTT.

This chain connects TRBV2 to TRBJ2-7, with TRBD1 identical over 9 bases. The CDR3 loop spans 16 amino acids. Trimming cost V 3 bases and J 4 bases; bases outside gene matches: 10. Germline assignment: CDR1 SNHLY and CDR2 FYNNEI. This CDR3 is CASSDPGQGSSYEQYF. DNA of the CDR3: TGTGCCAGCAGTGACCCGGGACAGGGATCTTCGTACGAGCAGTACTTC. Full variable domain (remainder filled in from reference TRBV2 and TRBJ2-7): EPEVTQTPSHQVTQMGQEVILRCVPISNHLYFYWYRQILGQKVEFLVSFYNNEISEKSEIFDDQFSVERPDGSNFTLKIRSTKLEDSAMYFCASSDPGQGSSYEQYFGPGTRLTVT.

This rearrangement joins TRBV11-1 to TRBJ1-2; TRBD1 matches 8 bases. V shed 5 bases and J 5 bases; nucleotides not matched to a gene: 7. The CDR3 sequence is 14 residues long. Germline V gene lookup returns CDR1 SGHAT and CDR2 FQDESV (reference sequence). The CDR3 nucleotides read TGTGCCAGCAGCACGGACAGGGTCGGATATGGCTACACCTTC. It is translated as CASSTDRVGYGYTF. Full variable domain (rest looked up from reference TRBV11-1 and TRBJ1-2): EAEVAQSPRYKITEKSQAVAFWCDPISGHATLYWYRQILGQGPELLVQFQDESVVDDSQLPKDRFSAERLKGVDSTLKIQPAELGDSAMYLCASSTDRVGYGYTFGSGTRLTVV.

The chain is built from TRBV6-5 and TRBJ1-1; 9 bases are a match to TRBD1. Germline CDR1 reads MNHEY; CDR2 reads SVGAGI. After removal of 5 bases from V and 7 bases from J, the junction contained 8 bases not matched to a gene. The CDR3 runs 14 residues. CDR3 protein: CASSLDRGGGEAFF. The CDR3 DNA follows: TGTGCCAGCAGTCTGGACAGGGGAGGCGGTGAAGCTTTCTTT.

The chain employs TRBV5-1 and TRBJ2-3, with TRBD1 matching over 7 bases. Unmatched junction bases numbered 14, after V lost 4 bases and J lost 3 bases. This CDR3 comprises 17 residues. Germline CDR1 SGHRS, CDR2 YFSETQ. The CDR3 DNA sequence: TGCGCCAGCAGCCGCCACCGAGGGGGCGCGAAGACAGATACGCAGTATTTT. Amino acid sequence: CASSRHRGGAKTDTQYF.

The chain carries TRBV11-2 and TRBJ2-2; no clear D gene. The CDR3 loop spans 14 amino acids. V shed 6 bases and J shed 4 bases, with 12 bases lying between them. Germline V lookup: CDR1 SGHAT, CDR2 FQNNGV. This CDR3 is CASSGPLPTGELFF. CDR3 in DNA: TGTGCCAGCAGTGGGCCCCTTCCCACCGGGGAGCTGTTTTTT.

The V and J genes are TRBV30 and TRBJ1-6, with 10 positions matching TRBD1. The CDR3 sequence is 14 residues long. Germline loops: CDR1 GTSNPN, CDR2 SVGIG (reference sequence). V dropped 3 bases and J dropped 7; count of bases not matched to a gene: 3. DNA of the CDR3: TGTGCCTGGAGCGCGGGACAGGGGAATTCACCCCTCCACTTT. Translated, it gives CAWSAGQGNSPLHF.

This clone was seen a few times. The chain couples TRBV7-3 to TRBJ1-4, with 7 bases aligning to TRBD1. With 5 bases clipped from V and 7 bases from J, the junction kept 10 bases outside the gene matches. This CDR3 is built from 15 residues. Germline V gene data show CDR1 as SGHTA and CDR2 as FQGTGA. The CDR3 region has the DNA TGTGCCAGCAGCGTGGGACAGCCCGCGGGTGAAAAACTGTTTTTT. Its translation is CASSVGQPAGEKLFF.

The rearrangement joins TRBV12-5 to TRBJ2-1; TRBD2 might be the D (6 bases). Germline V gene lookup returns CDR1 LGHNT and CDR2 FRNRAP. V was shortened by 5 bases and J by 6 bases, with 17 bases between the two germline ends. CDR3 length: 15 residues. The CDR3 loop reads CASGPLGGLINEQFF. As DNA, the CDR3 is TGTGCTAGTGGTCCCCTGGGGGGACTCATCAATGAGCAGTTCTTC.

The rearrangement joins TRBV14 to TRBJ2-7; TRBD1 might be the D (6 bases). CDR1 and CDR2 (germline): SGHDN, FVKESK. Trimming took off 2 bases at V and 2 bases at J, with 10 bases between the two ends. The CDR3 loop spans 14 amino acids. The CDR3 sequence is CASSQLDRTYEQYF. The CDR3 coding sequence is TGTGCCAGCAGCCAACTTGACAGGACCTACGAGCAGTACTTC.

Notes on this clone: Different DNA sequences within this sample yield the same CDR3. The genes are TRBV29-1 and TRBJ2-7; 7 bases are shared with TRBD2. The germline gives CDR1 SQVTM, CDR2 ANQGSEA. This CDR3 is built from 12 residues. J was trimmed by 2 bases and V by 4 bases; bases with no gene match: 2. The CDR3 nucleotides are TGCAGCGTTGGGGGGGGAACCTACGAGCAGTACTTC. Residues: CSVGGGTYEQYF.